This is a list of T cell receptor beta chains from one sample in a study of OX40 agonist ivuxolimab in advanced cancers. Produced via immunoSEQ multiplex PCR; TCRdb's table is partial and in-frame only. The data show around 40,000 clones, roughly 80% seen once. Sequenced here: CD4+ or CD8+ T cells sorted from blood, sampled in a trial of the OX40 agonist ivuxolimab. These receptors originate from an adult with an advanced solid tumor such as melanoma, head and neck, liver or kidney cancer. CDR3s include the opening cysteine and the closing phenylalanine or tryptophan.

v_call cdr3_length cdr3_aa
TRBV28 16 CASSLWRQGAGDIQYF
TRBV7-2 14 CASSDLDRMAGYTF
TRBV19 13 CASSTTGYYEQYF
TRBV5-6 16 CASSLLGPRGKNIQYF
TRBV5-1 13 CASSAEGADTQYF
TRBV2 17 CASSEVGLAANTGELFF
TRBV21-1 17 CASSKGSGTGGFYEQYF
TRBV6-5 15 CASINLWAPGNTIYF
TRBV7-2 14 CASTYRGKSYEQYF
TRBV6-6 15 CASSYRGVGGGGYTF
TRBV6-1 14 CASSPRNRDQPQHF
TRBV7-9 14 CASSAREDDTEAFF
TRBV7-3 14 CASSFSPGLTEAFF
TRBV5-1 14 CASSLLGSGEKLFF
TRBV2 14 CASRGLIYNSPLHF
TRBV6-6 13 CASRGTSYYEQYF
TRBV9 14 CASSPRSLTDTQYF
TRBV7-9 17 CASSLDVGGLAGNTIYF
TRBV28 13 CASTGRETDTQYF
TRBV6-8 18 CASSIGSGRASSYNEQFF
TRBV5-4 15 CASSLGDRELYEQYF
TRBV28 16 CASSLSLAGAYNEQFF
TRBV4-3 17 CASSQDGLSASTDTQYF
TRBV5-1 14 CASSHGQGQETQYF
TRBV2 14 CASSDRTGGDIQYF
TRBV7-2 15 CASSLPTSGIDTQYF
TRBV5-1 16 CASSLSDSPYQETQYF
TRBV19 14 CASSRTGVNWEQYF
TRBV7-3 16 CASSSVAGGPWEEQFF
TRBV27 16 CASSLGWGVGEETQYF
TRBV28 15 CASRPTTGSLYEQYF
TRBV11-2 15 CASSNRRLSGNTIYF
TRBV18 11 CASSPRYEQYF
TRBV5-1 14 CASSPRDSTDTQYF
TRBV21-1 17 CASSKDPLRQSNQPQHF
TRBV28 15 CASTPGRSSYNEQFF
TRBV28 14 CASRFPHYPYEQYF
TRBV30 17 CAWSGGQGTSGANVLTF
TRBV4-1 16 CASSARGGTGDETQYF
TRBV11-2 16 CASSKQIHRGGYEQYF
TRBV30 11 CAHGEGYEQYF
TRBV9 14 CASSGGGRVDGYTF
TRBV13 14 CASSQAGGVYEAFF
TRBV10-1 14 CASSEQGVRQPQHF
TRBV9 15 CASSGTGGYTGELFF